This TCR beta chain appears in the sequencing data of a study of regulatory T cells in long-lasting Graves disease. Time point meaning: newly diagnosed GD, antithyroid drugs for less than 3 months. Construction of the TCR library relied on RNA isolated from PBMCs. CDR3-region Arm-PCR and iRepertoire HTBI primers produced the TCR beta libraries. TCRdb re-derived calls from the multiplex PCR reads in MiXCR, one entry per CDR3 protein. The sample carries under 800,000 distinct CDR3 sequences, less than 20% recorded once. This clonotype was seen a few times. In germline, CDR1 is ENHRY, CDR2 SYGVKD. The CDR3 contains 12 residues. V shed 2 bases and J shed 10 bases, with 9 bases lying between them. The same sample was also studied in work on T cells in Graves' hyperthyroidism and ophthalmopathy. This second report adds: In patients aged 18 to 65, hyperthyroidism was newly diagnosed, with duration under 2 months. Using the HTBI primer set, a first-round RT-PCR was run on the TCR CDR3.

The material was peripheral blood mononuclear cells (PBMCs), obtained at new diagnosis, from a patient treated with antithyroid drugs. This sequence joins TRBV10-3 and TRBJ2-1; either TRBD1 or TRBD2 may fit D (5 bases each). The origin of this receptor is a woman between 25 and 40 years old with Graves disease. The CDR3 sequence: CAISERGEEQFF. CDR3 in DNA: TGTGCCATCAGTGAGCGGGGCGAAGAGCAGTTCTTC.